The 5 T cell receptor beta chains below come from one sample, sequenced in a study of response to subunit inactivated influenza vaccine. Via MiXCR, TCRdb re-called the RT-PCR reads, giving one row per CDR3 protein. The sample shows fewer than 600,000 distinct CDR3 sequences, more than 7% of them seen only once. The sequencing used PBMCs from blood, collected around 25 months after vaccination. These receptors all stem from a man aged 50-75 years who received an inactivated influenza vaccine.

This clonotype was counted at least ten times. This rearrangement joins TRBV3-1 to TRBJ1-5; 7 bases line up with TRBD1. V shed 3 bases, J shed 6 bases, and the junction held 5 bases outside the gene matches. The CDR3 contains 14 residues. From germline, CDR1 is LGHDT and CDR2 YNNKEL (reference sequence). CDR3: CASSQRQGGQPQHF. CDR3 DNA sequence: TGTGCCAGCAGCCAGAGACAGGGCGGTCAGCCCCAGCATTTT.

The CDR3 DNA sequence: TGTGCCAGCAGTGACGACAGGGGGCTCTTAAATGAAAAACTGTTTTTT. Encoded protein: CASSDDRGLLNEKLFF. The gene calls are TRBV12-3 or TRBV12-4 and TRBJ1-4; 10 positions match TRBD1. The ends lost 5 bases at V and 5 bases at J; junction bases unmatched: 8. The CDR3 has 16 residues.

The chain has TRBV28 and TRBJ1-1; D uncertain. Germline CDR1 is MDHEN and CDR2 is SYDVKM. The V end lost 8 bases, the J end lost 3 bases, and 13 bases lay between the germline ends. The CDR3 totals 13 residues. As DNA, the CDR3 is TGTGCCAGCCGGCACTTCGGAGACACTGAAGCTTTCTTT. Its protein product is CASRHFGDTEAFF.

The chain recombines TRBV12-3 or TRBV12-4 with TRBJ2-7, with D perhaps matching TRBD1 (6 bases). The V gene lost 8 bases and the J gene lost 0 bases, with 17 bases spanning the gap. The CDR3 is made up of 15 amino acids. CDR3 nucleotides: TGTGCCAGCGGGGATCCCCGGGACACCTCCTACGAGCAGTACTTC. The encoded protein is CASGDPRDTSYEQYF.

This rearrangement joins TRBV20-1 to TRBJ2-7; 8 nucleotides match TRBD1. V lost 5 bases to trimming and J lost 6 bases; unmatched junction nucleotides: 12. Germline V gene lookup returns CDR1 DFQATT and CDR2 SNEGSKA (reference sequence). The CDR3 totals 14 residues. The chain's CDR3 is CSADGQGVLPEQYF. In DNA form, the CDR3 reads TGCAGTGCTGACGGACAGGGCGTCCTGCCCGAGCAGTACTTC.